The sample holds a few counts of the clone carrying this TCR beta chain. The antigen remains unidentified. The CDR3 has 15 residues. V was shortened by 5 bases and J by 3 bases, with 16 bases between the two germline ends. CDR1 is SSHAT and CDR2 is FNYEAQ in the germline V gene (reference sequence). This sample stems from a study of regulatory T cells in long-lasting Graves disease. Study-wide background: It was over 5 years of antithyroid drugs, with positive TSH receptor antibodies, that meant persistent Graves' disease.

CDR3 regions were amplified by Arm-PCR using iRepertoire HTBI primers to build TCR beta libraries. In the authors' workflow: Samples jointly harbored 55 to 75 TRBV and about 15 TRBJ segments. MiXCR, applied by TCRdb to the multiplex PCR reads, yields one record per CDR3 protein. The V and J calls here are based on TCRdb, not the publication. This table has about 660,000 distinct CDR3 sequences, around 30% appearing once. Study results and caveats: Favoring TRBV28, TRBJ1-2 and TRBJ2-5 was a feature seen in persistent disease. The researchers studied only peripheral blood, not thyroid tissue.

Specified time point: persistent/refractory GD, antithyroid drugs over 5 years with positive TRAb. Researchers made the TCR library from RNA that was extracted from PBMCs. The chain joins TRBV7-7 to TRBJ1-1; no definite D call. The TCR comes from a female donor with Graves disease. The starting material was peripheral blood mononuclear cells (PBMCs), obtained when the disease was refractory, from a patient treated with antithyroid drugs. The CDR3 protein is CASSPHIGRDTEAFF. The CDR3 bases are TGTGCCAGCAGCCCACACATCGGCCGGGACACTGAAGCTTTCTTT.